A selection of T cell receptor beta chains follows, all from one sample in a study of blood T cell repertoires in COVID-19. Generated by immunoSEQ multiplex PCR, the TCRdb table keeps only in-frame clones and is missing some. The table shows about 50,000 clones, with 85% to 90% occurring only once. The sample comprised peripheral blood. The receptors were sampled from a man in his fifties with active COVID-19. The CDR3 runs from the conserved cysteine through the conserved F or W. Fields, in order: V gene, J gene, D gene, clone size, CDR3 DNA, CDR3 protein. A D gene is named only where the DNA matches it firmly. Clone size is given for some rows only: seen once, a few or many times, or a class if the clone is expanded.

>TRBV5-1|TRBJ2-7|TRBD2|NA
TGCGCCAGCAGCGGGGGCGCTAGCGGGGGCTCCTACGAGCAGTACTTC
CASSGGASGGSYEQYF
>TRBV6-4|TRBJ1-3|NA|NA
TGTGCCAGCAGGCAACACGGGGGGGCATCTGGAAACACCATATATTTT
CASRQHGGASGNTIYF
>TRBV5-8|TRBJ2-1|TRBD1|NA
TGTGCCAGCAGCCCTTGGCCCAGGGGGCATGAGCAGTTCTTC
CASSPWPRGHEQFF
>TRBV5-8|TRBJ1-6|NA|NA
TGTGCCAGCAGCTCCAGGCGGGGCCAGAATTCACCCCTCCACTTT
CASSSRRGQNSPLHF
>TRBV7-6|TRBJ2-1|NA|NA
TGTGCCAGCAGCCCCCCCCGGGGATCCTACAATGAGCAGTTCTTC
CASSPPRGSYNEQFF
>TRBV5-1|TRBJ2-7|NA|NA
TGCGCCAGCAGCGTTTCAACCTACGAGCAGTACTTC
CASSVSTYEQYF
>TRBV19|TRBJ1-2|TRBD1|NA
TGTGCCAGTAGTTTCCCCCGGGACAGCTACTATGGCTACACCTTC
CASSFPRDSYYGYTF
>TRBV4-3|TRBJ2-1|TRBD2|medium-sized
TGCGCCAGCAGCCCTGGACGAATGACTAGCGGGCGTCATTATCCCTACAATGAGCAGTTCTTC
CASSPGRMTSGRHYPYNEQFF
>TRBV15|TRBJ2-5|NA|NA
TGTGCCACCAGCAGAGATCGAGCCCAGTACTTC
CATSRDRAQYF
>TRBV19|TRBJ1-1|TRBD1|NA
TGTGCCAGTAGTATACGACAGGGTGCGGCTGAAGCTTTCTTT
CASSIRQGAAEAFF
>TRBV10-3|TRBJ2-7|TRBD2|once
TGTGCCATCAGTGAATCCGGGGGGGCCGAAAGCTCCTACGAGCAGTACTTC
CAISESGGAESSYEQYF
>TRBV2|TRBJ2-6|NA|NA
TGTGCCAGCAGTGGCCCCTGGTTTCGAGGTACGGGGGCCAACGTCCTGACTTTC
CASSGPWFRGTGANVLTF
>TRBV14|TRBJ2-3|TRBD2|NA
TGTGCCAGCAGCCGAGGCGGGGCGGGAGCAGATACGCAGTATTTT
CASSRGGAGADTQYF
>TRBV6-5|TRBJ2-1|NA|once
TGTGCCAGCAGTTACTCCGGGAGCTCCTACAATGAGCAGTTCTTC
CASSYSGSSYNEQFF
>TRBV5-1|TRBJ1-3|NA|NA
TGCGCCAGCAGCACCGGACACCTCTCTGGAAACACCATATATTTT
CASSTGHLSGNTIYF
>TRBV29-1|TRBJ2-6|TRBD1|NA
TGCAGCGTTGTGGGAACAGGGGGCTCTGGGGCCAACGTCCTGACTTTC
CSVVGTGGSGANVLTF
>TRBV10-3|TRBJ2-2|TRBD2|NA
TGTGCCTGTAGGGGGACTAGCGGGCCACGGGCCGGGGAGCTGTTTTTT
CACRGTSGPRAGELFF
>TRBV18|TRBJ2-1|TRBD2|NA
TGTGCCAGCTCACCACGACTAGCGGGAGTCTACAATGAGCAGTTCTTC
CASSPRLAGVYNEQFF
>TRBV24-1|TRBJ2-7|TRBD1|NA
TGTGCCACCAGTGATGTCGACAGGGACGAGCAGTACTTC
CATSDVDRDEQYF
>TRBV24-1|TRBJ2-7|TRBD1|NA
TGTGCCACCAGTGCCCAGGGACAGAGCTCCTACGAGCAGTACTTC
CATSAQGQSSYEQYF
>TRBV5-1|TRBJ2-2|TRBD2|NA
TGCGCCAGCAGCTCCCTAGCGGGCCGGGGCACCGGGGAGCTGTTTTTT
CASSSLAGRGTGELFF
>TRBV4-2|TRBJ2-7|NA|NA
TGTGCCAGCAGCCAAGAAACTTGGGGTAGCCCGGGACTCCTCTACGAGCAGTACTTC
CASSQETWGSPGLLYEQYF
>TRBV5-5|TRBJ2-4|TRBD1|NA
TGTGCCAGCGGAACACCCTCAGGGGGCAGGGCCAAAAACATTCAGTACTTC
CASGTPSGGRAKNIQYF
>TRBV27|TRBJ2-7|NA|NA
TGTGCCAGCAGCCAGATTTTCAGGGGACGTCCCTCCTACGAGCAGTACTTC
CASSQIFRGRPSYEQYF
>TRBV7-3|TRBJ1-1|NA|NA
TGTGCCAGCAGCCCCAGTGGAGGGTACGGCACTGAAGCTTTCTTT
CASSPSGGYGTEAFF
>TRBV7-3|TRBJ2-5|TRBD2|NA
TGTGCCAGCAGCATTGGACTAGCGGAGGGGACCCAGTACTTC
CASSIGLAEGTQYF
>TRBV7-8|TRBJ1-4|NA|NA
TGTGCCAGCAGCCCGGGAAGGGCAGGGGATGAAAAACTGTTTTTT
CASSPGRAGDEKLFF
>TRBV14|TRBJ2-3|NA|NA
TGTGCCAGCAGCCAAGACGCTCGAAGATCGGGATTATGGGGTACAGATACGCAGTATTTT
CASSQDARRSGLWGTDTQYF
>TRBV6-6|TRBJ2-3|TRBD2|NA
TGTGCCAGCAGTCCCCGGAGACTAGCGGGGGTAGATACGCAGTATTTT
CASSPRRLAGVDTQYF
>TRBV7-8|TRBJ2-2|TRBD2|NA
TGTGCCAGCAGCCGAGGGGCCAAACTAGGCGGGAGTGGGAATGGATACACCGGGGAGCTGTTTTTT
CASSRGAKLGGSGNGYTGELFF
>TRBV11-3|TRBJ2-3|NA|NA
TGTGCCAGCAGCTTAGTCGGGGATACGCAGTATTTT
CASSLVGDTQYF
>TRBV24-1|TRBJ2-7|NA|NA
TGTGCCACCAGTGTATGGGCGTACGAGCAGTACTTC
CATSVWAYEQYF
>TRBV7-9|TRBJ2-7|TRBD2|few
TGTGCCAGCACTCCCCGAAGTAGCGGGAACGAGCAGTACTTC
CASTPRSSGNEQYF
>TRBV5-6|TRBJ2-2|NA|NA
TGTGCCAGCAGCGGGACCAGGGGGGAGAACACCGGGGAGCTGTTTTTT
CASSGTRGENTGELFF
>TRBV7-9|TRBJ2-7|TRBD1|NA
TGTGCCAGCAGCGTGCCGGGACAGGGGGCCTACGAGCAGTACTTC
CASSVPGQGAYEQYF